The present T cell receptor (beta chain) was sequenced within a study of T-cell memory formation after mild COVID-19 (dated by TCRdb to the early 2020s). About the study as a whole: TCR sequence clusters from the two donors were found to be largely donor specific. In two donors, T-cell clones that expanded and contracted after mild COVID-19 were followed by sequencing TCRalpha and TCRbeta repertoires longitudinally. Two young, previously healthy adult volunteers made up the cohort, one male and one female. Study-wide findings and limitations: Contracting CD4+ clones were located mainly in the CM and EM memory subsets, whereas CD8+ clones were found to be enriched in EMRA. From day 15 to 85, contracting clones showed balanced CD4/CD8 phenotypes, whereas a second wave of clones that expanded from day 15 to 37 leaned towards CD4+. The second-wave clones that peaked on day 37 were not confirmed to be SARS-CoV-2 specific. Some responding clones were detected in pre-infection memory, suggesting pre-existing cross-reactive memory T cells joined the SARS-CoV-2 response. The study covered only a couple of mild cases, and larger cohorts including severe cases with pre-infection samples were considered necessary.

The junction carries 17 bases between V and J, which are trimmed by 6 bases and 0 bases respectively. The CDR3 runs 16 amino acids, cysteine and phenylalanine included. The read is trimmed to its CDR3 DNA, 48 bases read in frame from base 1. Ficoll-Paque density gradient centrifugation was used to isolate PBMCs. This clonotype was counted a few times. This clone's antigen is unknown. There are no base qualities to consult, and no much larger clone falls within one base. Instrument on record: Illumina NovaSeq 6000. cDNA libraries for TCRalpha and TCRbeta were prepared by 5'RACE using constant-segment primers, with sample barcodes and unique molecular identifiers added. RNA was extracted from every sample with Trizol reagent. Library amplification was performed in two PCR steps, and a second sample barcode and Illumina TruSeq adapters were introduced in the second step. The libraries were sequenced on an Illumina NovaSeq using 2 x 150 bp paired-end reads. The paper's processing steps were these. With migec v1.2.7, reads were demultiplexed and then collapsed into UMI-guided consensus sequences. Using mixcr v2.1.11, UMI consensuses were aligned to TRA and TRB V and J templates and then assembled into clonotypes. A clonotype was counted as expanded or contracted only when both edgeR and NoisET called the clonotype significant, with the noise models trained on biological replicates. For edgeR calls, the thresholds were a false discovery rate-adjusted p below 0.01 and a log2 fold-change of 1. As an exploratory analysis of dynamics, max-normalized trajectories of the 1000 most abundant clonotypes were examined with PCA combined with hierarchical clustering. Each responding clone was given a CD4 or CD8 phenotype based on the CD4+ and CD8+ repertoires, which had been sequenced separately. In-frame beta chains were kept once TCRdb had trimmed the public reads at Q25 with fastp and called clones with MiXCR. Rows merge per CDR3 protein into single entries with the most common DNA and genes. The V and J calls reflect TCRdb's pipeline rather than the authors' work. For this sample there are some 300,000 distinct CDR3 sequences; roughly a fifth appear just once. The ten largest account for roughly 21% of the sample.

The chain couples TRBV23-1 to TRBJ2-5; the D segment could be TRBD2, given 6 matching bases. TRBV23-1 is annotated as an ORF whose role is uncertain. The TCR comes from a man aged 18-30 years who had mild COVID-19 (a few samples of this study predate the infection). The sample titles of this study are shuffled in the database, so cell type and time point are left out; the donor was told from shared clones. Sequenced sample: PBMCs or a T cell subset sorted from them (not recorded which). The CDR3 protein sequence reads: CASSPRREGNQETQYF. The nucleotide sequence reads as follows: TGCGCCAGCAGCCCTCGGCGGGAAGGGAACCAAGAGACCCAGTACTTC.